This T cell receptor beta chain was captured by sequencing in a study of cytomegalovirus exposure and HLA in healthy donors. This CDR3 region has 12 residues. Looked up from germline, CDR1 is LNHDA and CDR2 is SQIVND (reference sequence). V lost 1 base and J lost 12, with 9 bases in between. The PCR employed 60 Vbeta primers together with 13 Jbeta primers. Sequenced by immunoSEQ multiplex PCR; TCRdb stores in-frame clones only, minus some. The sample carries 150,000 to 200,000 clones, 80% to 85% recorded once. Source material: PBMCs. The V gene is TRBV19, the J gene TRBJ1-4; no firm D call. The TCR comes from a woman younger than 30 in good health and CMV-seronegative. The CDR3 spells CASSIGARELFF. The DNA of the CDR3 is TGTGCCAGTAGTATAGGTGCGAGGGAACTGTTTTTT.